Listed here are 8 T cell receptor beta chains from one sample, sequenced in a study of T cells after somatic rescue of genetic block. Sequencing was performed with immunoSEQ multiplex PCR; in TCRdb, only in-frame clones are kept and a portion is missing. The sample consists of about 72,000 clones, approximately 90% of them appearing once. The sequenced sample was peripheral blood mononuclear cells (PBMCs). These TCRs come from a young man.

The CDR3 nucleotides read TGCAGCGTTGAAGATTCAGGGGTTTTGACAGATACGCAGTATTTT. Protein product: CSVEDSGVLTDTQYF. This chain joins TRBV29-1 and TRBJ2-3; D is possibly TRBD1 (6 bases). This CDR3 comprises 15 residues. The V gene's germline CDR1 is SQVTM and CDR2 ANQGSEA. The V gene lost 0 bases and the J gene lost 3 bases, with 13 bases spanning the gap.

The genes are TRBV28 and TRBJ2-3; no clear D gene. From germline, CDR1 is MDHEN and CDR2 SYDVKM. V gave up 5 bases and J gave up 1 base, with 13 bases separating them. The CDR3 contains 15 residues. CDR3 DNA sequence: TGTGCCAGCAGTCAACACGGCGGCGGCACAGATACGCAGTATTTT. It is translated as CASSQHGGGTDTQYF.

The V and J genes are TRBV6-6 and TRBJ1-1, with TRBD1 matching over 7 bases. V was pared by 5 bases and J by 9 bases, with 9 bases of the junction left unmatched. The CDR3 spans 13 residues. Germline CDR1 and CDR2: MNHNY and SVGAGI (reference sequence). The CDR3 protein is CASSPWDSHKAFF. The CDR3 DNA sequence: TGTGCCAGCAGTCCGTGGGACAGTCACAAAGCTTTCTTT.

This rearrangement joins TRBV2 to TRBJ1-2, with D perhaps matching TRBD1 (5 bases). The ends were cut back, 2 bases at V and 6 bases at J, with 13 bases in the middle. CDR1 is SNHLY, CDR2 FYNNEI, per germline. The CDR3 consists of 14 residues. Here the CDR3 reads CASSELRGTNGYTF. The DNA of the CDR3 is TGTGCCAGCAGTGAACTAAGGGGAACAAATGGCTACACCTTC.

The chain uses TRBV27 and TRBJ1-1, with D maybe TRBD1 (6 bases). CDR3 length: 15 amino acids. The germline V and J ends were trimmed by 0 bases and 2 bases, with 10 bases remaining between them. CDR1 MNHEY and CDR2 SMNVEV come from the germline V gene (reference sequence). The DNA for the CDR3 is TGTGCCAGCAGTTTATCGGCGGGGGCCAACACTGAAGCTTTCTTT. Translated, it gives CASSLSAGANTEAFF.

Regarding this clone: At one boundary the junction diverges from the germline segment, which might be a read error. V is TRBV11-2 and J is TRBJ2-1; D not resolved. CDR3 length equals 15 residues. Germline assignment: CDR1 SGHAT and CDR2 FQNNGV. Here the CDR3 reads CASSLDSSSYNEQFF. The CDR3 DNA reads as TGTGCCAGCAGCCTAGACTCGAGCTCCTACAATGAGCAGTTCTTC.

The rearrangement links TRBV28 to TRBJ1-5; D is ambiguous. V gave up 2 bases and J gave up 0 bases, with 8 bases separating them. CDR3 length equals 15 residues. CDR1 MDHEN and CDR2 SYDVKM come from the germline V gene. CDR3 in amino acids: CASSLGDYSNQPQHF. The CDR3 DNA reads as TGTGCCAGCAGTTTAGGTGATTATAGCAATCAGCCCCAGCATTTT.

The chain has TRBV4-1 and TRBJ2-7, with 9 bases identical to TRBD1. J lost 5 bases, V lost 6 bases, and 8 bases had no gene match. The CDR3 totals 14 residues. Germline assignment: CDR1 MGHRA and CDR2 YSYEKL. The CDR3 DNA is TGCGCCAGCAGGGGGGACAGGGAGTTGGACGAGCAGTACTTC. Translated: CASRGDRELDEQYF.